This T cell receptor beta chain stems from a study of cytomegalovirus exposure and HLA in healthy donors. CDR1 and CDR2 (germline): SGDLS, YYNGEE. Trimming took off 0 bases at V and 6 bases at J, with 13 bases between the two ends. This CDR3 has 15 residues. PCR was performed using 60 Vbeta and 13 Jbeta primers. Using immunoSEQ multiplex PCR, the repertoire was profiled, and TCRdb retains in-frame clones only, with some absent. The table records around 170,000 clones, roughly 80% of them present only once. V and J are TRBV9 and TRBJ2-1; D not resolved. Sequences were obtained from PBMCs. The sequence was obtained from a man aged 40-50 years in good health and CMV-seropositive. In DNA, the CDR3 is TGTGCCAGCAGCGTAGCAGCACTAAGCCCCAATGAGCAGTTCTTC. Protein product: CASSVAALSPNEQFF.